Below are 18 T cell receptor beta chains sequenced from a single sample in a study of cytomegalovirus exposure and HLA in healthy donors. Researchers ran the PCR with 60 Vbeta and 13 Jbeta primers. Sequencing was performed with immunoSEQ multiplex PCR; in TCRdb, only in-frame clones are kept and a portion is missing. This table holds some 160,000 clones, roughly 80% found once. The sequenced sample consisted of PBMCs. These receptors were collected from a boy under 10 years old in good health and CMV-seronegative.

The V and J genes are TRBV4-3 and TRBJ1-2; TRBD1 aligns across 9 bases. The ends lost 2 bases at V and 6 bases at J; junction bases unmatched: 13. The CDR3 consists of 17 residues. The germline gives CDR1 LGHNA, CDR2 YSLEER. In nucleotides, the CDR3 is TGCGCCAGCAGCCAAATACAGATAAATACAGGGGGCCATGGCTACACCTTC. It yields the protein CASSQIQINTGGHGYTF.

The V call is TRBV19, the J call TRBJ1-1; D possibly corresponds to TRBD1 (6 bases). The CDR3 runs 13 residues. The V gene lost 5 bases and the J gene lost 4 bases, with 11 bases spanning the gap. Germline CDR1 LNHDA, CDR2 SQIVND (reference sequence). CDR3 sequence (DNA): TGTGCCAGTAGTGTAAACAGGGTCACTGAAGCTTTCTTT. Translating it yields CASSVNRVTEAFF. The variable domain in full, completed from reference TRBV19 and TRBJ1-1, reads DGGITQSPKYLFRKEGQNVTLSCEQNLNHDAMYWYRQDPGQGLRLIYYSQIVNDFQKGDIAEGYSVSREKKESFPLTVTSAQKNPTAFYLCASSVNRVTEAFFGQGTRLTVV.

The V gene is TRBV28, the J gene TRBJ1-3; D is undetermined. The CDR3 has 15 residues. Germline-derived CDR1 and CDR2 are MDHEN and SYDVKM. Trimming took off 3 bases at V and 0 bases at J, with 9 bases between the two ends. The CDR3 DNA sequence: TGTGCCAGCAGTTTGCTACAGCACTCTGGAAACACCATATATTTT. Translating gives CASSLLQHSGNTIYF.

For this clone: The identical CDR3 is also encoded by other nucleotide sequences in the sample. The CDR3 here is CASSQEGLAGGTDTQYF. For the CDR3, the DNA is TGCGCCAGCAGCCAAGAAGGACTAGCGGGAGGTACAGATACGCAGTATTTT. The rearrangement uses TRBV4-1 and TRBJ2-3, with TRBD2 matching 14 bases. The CDR3 has 17 residues. Germline CDR1 and CDR2: MGHRA and YSYEKL. With V trimmed by 0 bases and J by 3 bases, 2 bases remained unmatched.

The gene calls are TRBV19 and TRBJ1-4; 7 positions match TRBD1. The CDR3 has 16 amino acids. CDR1 is LNHDA, CDR2 SQIVND, per germline (reference sequence). The V gene end was trimmed by 3 bases and the J gene end by 11 bases; junction bases not matched to a gene: 15. The CDR3 reads CASSIPSLTGMGKLFF. DNA of the CDR3: TGTGCCAGTAGTATCCCCTCCTTGACAGGGATGGGGAAACTGTTTTTT.

The chain couples TRBV5-4 to TRBJ2-7; tentatively, D is TRBD1 (6 bases). Trimming took off 2 bases at V and 1 base at J, with 7 bases between the two ends. This CDR3 contains 13 residues. The germline gives CDR1 SGHNT, CDR2 YYREEE (reference sequence). The CDR3 sequence: CASSLQGSYEQYF. The CDR3, as DNA: TGTGCCAGCAGCTTACAGGGATCCTACGAGCAGTACTTC.

J is TRBJ1-5 and V is TRBV9; D gene unclear. Germline CDR1 is SGDLS and CDR2 is YYNGEE. With 3 bases removed from V and 2 bases from J, the gap between germline ends came to 12 bases. The length of the CDR3 is 15 residues. CDR3 DNA sequence: TGTGCCAGCAGCGACCGGGAGGAGGGCAATCAGCCCCAGCATTTT. Translation gives CASSDREEGNQPQHF.

V usage is TRBV27 and J usage is TRBJ1-2; D gene unclear. Trimming shortened V by 4 bases and J by 4 bases, and 4 bases separated the two germline ends. The V gene's germline CDR1 is MNHEY and CDR2 SMNVEV (reference sequence). The length of the CDR3 is 11 residues. The DNA of the CDR3 is TGTGCCAGCAGTTACGGCTATGGCTACACCTTC. This sequence encodes CASSYGYGYTF.

CDR3 coding DNA: TGTGCCAGCAGCCCCGGAAGACGGGACAGGGCCAATCAGCCCCAGCATTTT. Its protein is CASSPGRRDRANQPQHF. This chain uses TRBV7-2 with TRBJ1-5; 9 bases align to TRBD1. Germline lookup yields CDR1 SGHTA and CDR2 FQGNSA. Unmatched junction bases numbered 11, after V lost 5 bases and J lost 3 bases. The CDR3 has 17 amino acids.

The chain combines TRBV29-1 with TRBJ2-7; a possible D gene is TRBD1 (6 bases). The CDR3 totals 14 residues. In germline, CDR1 is SQVTM, CDR2 ANQGSEA. V lost 4 bases, J lost 6 bases, and 19 bases lay in between. As DNA, the CDR3 is TGCAGCGTTGTCTTCCCAACAGGGAAGAGCGAGCAGTACTTC. Protein: CSVVFPTGKSEQYF.

The chain combines TRBV7-6 with TRBJ1-2; the match to TRBD1 covers 7 bases. The CDR3 is made up of 11 amino acids. V lost 2 bases, J lost 12 bases, and 3 bases stayed unmatched. The V gene's germline CDR1 is SGHVS and CDR2 FNYEAQ. CDR3 protein: CASSLRDSHTF. Written as DNA, the CDR3 is TGTGCCAGCAGCTTACGGGACAGCCACACCTTC.

This clone was counted a few times. CDR3 DNA: TGCGCCAGCAGAGCCTTAAACACAGATACGCAGTATTTT. Translated, it gives CASRALNTDTQYF. The chain recombines TRBV5-1 with TRBJ2-3, with D hard to call. This CDR3 comprises 13 residues. The germline V gene has CDR1 SGHRS and CDR2 YFSETQ. With 5 bases removed from V and 2 bases from J, the gap between germline ends came to 9 bases.

The chain combines TRBV5-4 with TRBJ2-2; tentative D call: TRBD1 (6 bases). Germline V gene sequence: CDR1 SGHNT, CDR2 YYREEE (reference sequence). The CDR3 is 14 residues long. V was clipped by 6 bases and J by 1 base, with 10 bases between them. The CDR3 sequence is CASTRTENTGELFF. The CDR3 region has the DNA TGTGCCAGCACCCGGACAGAGAACACCGGGGAGCTGTTTTTT.

This chain uses TRBV5-4 with TRBJ2-3; 7 nucleotides match TRBD2. J gave up 5 bases and V 0 bases, and 9 bases lay outside the gene matches. Germline loops: CDR1 SGHNT, CDR2 YYREEE (reference sequence). This CDR3 contains 16 residues. CDR3 loop: CASSLGSGGGRDTQYF. CDR3 coding DNA: TGTGCCAGCAGCTTGGGTTCTGGGGGGGGGAGAGATACGCAGTATTTT.

J is TRBJ1-3 and V is TRBV9, with D unresolved. Germline loops: CDR1 SGDLS, CDR2 YYNGEE. The CDR3 is 14 residues long. V gave up 0 bases and J gave up 3 bases, with 7 bases separating them. The CDR3: CASSVGQDGNTIYF. The CDR3 bases are TGTGCCAGCAGCGTAGGCCAGGATGGAAACACCATATATTTT.

This clone was seen once. The chain uses TRBV5-4 and TRBJ2-1; no firm D call. The CDR3 is 13 residues long. V was pared by 1 base and J by 4 bases, with 6 bases between. Per the germline V gene, CDR1 is SGHNT and CDR2 is YYREEE (reference sequence). DNA for the CDR3: TGTGCCAGCAGCTTGACCTATTACAATGAGCAGTTCTTC. Translating it yields CASSLTYYNEQFF.

The genes are TRBV27 and TRBJ2-7; D perhaps matches TRBD1 (5 bases). V lost 3 bases to trimming and J lost 1 base, with 13 bases between them. The CDR3 contains 15 residues. Germline lookup yields CDR1 MNHEY and CDR2 SMNVEV (reference sequence). Written as DNA, the CDR3 is TGTGCCAGCAGTTTTCAGACAGCCTCTTCCTACGAGCAGTACTTC. It codes for CASSFQTASSYEQYF.

The J gene is TRBJ2-3, the V gene TRBV4-2, with D possibly matching TRBD1 (5 bases). The CDR3 has 15 amino acids. Per germline, CDR1 LGHNA and CDR2 YNFKEQ. V lost 0 bases, J lost 2 bases, and 9 bases lay in between. CDR3 sequence reads: CASSQDYRLTDTQYF. The CDR3 DNA sequence: TGTGCCAGCAGCCAAGACTACAGGCTCACAGATACGCAGTATTTT.